The next 12 T cell receptor beta chains were all read from a single sample in a study of post-analysis software for immune sequencing data (dated by TCRdb to about 2015). The full study reports these points: Significantly higher frequencies in patients than in controls were found for roughly 5 TRBV segments, including TRBV5-6, TRBV5-1 and TRBV20-1.

The library was built by means of PCR. TCRdb shows the sequencer as Illumina HiSeq 2500. To reduce PCR and sequencing biases, unique molecular identifiers were built into the TCR beta cDNA libraries. TCRdb reprocessing: public reads trimmed at Q25 with fastp, clones called with MiXCR, in-frame beta chains kept. Rows matching on CDR3 protein sequence are summarized as one entry with the most common DNA and genes. The sample table holds some 500,000 distinct CDR3 sequences, of which less than 45% were seen once. In total, the top ten clones hold around 10% of the sample. These receptors have no known antigen. The sample comprised blood. Receptor source: a girl between 10 and 17 years old with multiple sclerosis.

With respect to this clonotype: One end of the junction varies from germline; a read error may be responsible. The chain couples TRBV12-3 or TRBV12-4 to TRBJ2-3; D is perhaps TRBD2 (5 bases). This CDR3 has 14 residues. The CDR3 sequence: CASSPTMGTDAQYF. CDR3 sequence (DNA): TGTGCCAGCAGCCCGACTATGGGCACAGATGCGCAGTATTTT.

The chain uses TRBV10-3 and TRBJ2-7; 8 nucleotides line up with TRBD2. The end of the DNA is better explained by TRBJ2-5, so the J call may be wrong. The CDR3 sequence is 15 residues long. CDR1 is ENHRY and CDR2 is SYGVKD in the germline V gene. The CDR3 coding sequence is TGTGCCATCAACCTGACCGGGCTCACTAGCGGGACCCAGTACTTC. It translates to CAINLTGLTSGTQYF.

This clonotype turned up a few times. The chain is built from TRBV6-5 and TRBJ1-2, with TRBD1 as a possible D gene (5 bases). The V and J ends lost 10 bases and 4 bases respectively, with 19 bases between them. Germline-derived CDR1 and CDR2 are MNHEY and SVGAGI. The CDR3 runs 14 residues. CDR3 region: CATYGGALSYGYTF. CDR3 nucleotides: TGTGCCACCTATGGGGGAGCGTTGAGCTATGGCTACACCTTC.

The CDR3: CASSLPRQEFANEKLFF. The CDR3, as DNA: TGTGCCAGCAGCTTACCGAGACAGGAGTTTGCTAATGAAAAACTGTTTTTT. This chain connects TRBV7-2 to TRBJ1-4, with D perhaps matching TRBD1 (6 bases). Trimming pared 2 bases from V and 3 bases from J, leaving 16 bases between. Germline CDR1 and CDR2: SGHTA and FQGNSA. This CDR3 has 17 amino acids.

In its sample, this clonotype was seen a few times. The V gene is TRBV29-1, the J gene TRBJ2-5; D is possibly TRBD1 (6 bases). V was pared by 6 bases and J by 5 bases, with 16 bases between. CDR1 and CDR2 (germline): SQVTM, ANQGSEA. The CDR3 consists of 13 residues. This chain's CDR3 is CSVAEGDRETQYF. CDR3 DNA: TGCAGCGTAGCTGAGGGGGATCGCGAGACCCAGTACTTC.

This chain links TRBV28 with TRBJ2-4; the D is unclear. The germline CDR1 and CDR2 sequences are MDHEN and SYDVKM. This CDR3 comprises 13 residues. V was pared by 8 bases and J by 9 bases, with 17 bases between. The CDR3 here is CASFPTVSSIQYF. As DNA, the CDR3 is TGTGCCAGCTTCCCCACGGTCTCAAGCATTCAGTACTTC.

This clonotype was seen more than once but under ten times. J is TRBJ2-1 and V is TRBV4-1; D might be TRBD2 (6 bases). This CDR3 region has 13 residues. V was trimmed by 3 bases and J by 9 bases, leaving 12 bases between them. In germline, CDR1 is MGHRA, CDR2 YSYEKL. This CDR3 is CASSHRLAIEQFF. The DNA of the CDR3 is TGCGCCAGCAGCCACCGGCTAGCGATTGAGCAGTTCTTC.

This chain links TRBV7-9 with TRBJ2-7; TRBD1 matches at 7 bases. The ends lost 5 bases at V and 2 bases at J; junction bases unmatched: 12. This CDR3 spans 16 amino acids. Germline CDR1 and CDR2: SEHNR and FQNEAQ (reference sequence). This chain's CDR3 is CASSLQGRDSPYEQYF. CDR3 coding DNA: TGTGCCAGCAGCCTTCAGGGACGGGACAGCCCCTACGAGCAGTACTTC.

This clonotype was counted a few times. The rearrangement links TRBV30 to TRBJ1-2; no firm D call. The CDR3 is made up of 14 amino acids. Deletions cut 2 bases from V and 8 bases from J, with 18 bases between. Looked up from germline, CDR1 is GTSNPN and CDR2 is SVGIG (reference sequence). CDR3 loop: CAWSTSGRAGGYTF. Here the CDR3 DNA reads TGTGCCTGGAGTACTTCTGGCCGTGCGGGGGGCTACACCTTC.

This clonotype was counted between two and nine times. This chain links TRBV12-3 or TRBV12-4 with TRBJ1-5, with a possible D match to TRBD1 (5 bases). V was clipped by 4 bases and J by 9 bases, with 13 bases between them. This CDR3 region has 13 residues. CDR3 DNA sequence: TGTGCCAGCAGTTCGACAGTCCAGGCGCCCCAGCATTTT. It codes for CASSSTVQAPQHF.

V usage is TRBV12-3 or TRBV12-4 and J usage is TRBJ2-5; D not certain. There are 12 residues in the CDR3. Trimming left V 4 bases short and J 4 bases short, with 7 bases between. The chain's CDR3 is CASSSRGETQYF. The CDR3 DNA follows: TGTGCCAGCAGTTCGAGAGGAGAGACCCAGTACTTC.

In its sample, this clonotype was seen once. For the CDR3, the DNA is TGTGCCATCAGTGAGTCGGGGCGAACTGGGGCCAACGTCCTGACTTTC. This gives the protein CAISESGRTGANVLTF. The rearrangement uses TRBV10-3 and TRBJ2-6; D might be TRBD1 (5 bases). This CDR3 contains 16 residues. V was cut by 0 bases and J by 2 bases, with 8 bases left in between. CDR1 and CDR2 from the germline V gene are ENHRY and SYGVKD.